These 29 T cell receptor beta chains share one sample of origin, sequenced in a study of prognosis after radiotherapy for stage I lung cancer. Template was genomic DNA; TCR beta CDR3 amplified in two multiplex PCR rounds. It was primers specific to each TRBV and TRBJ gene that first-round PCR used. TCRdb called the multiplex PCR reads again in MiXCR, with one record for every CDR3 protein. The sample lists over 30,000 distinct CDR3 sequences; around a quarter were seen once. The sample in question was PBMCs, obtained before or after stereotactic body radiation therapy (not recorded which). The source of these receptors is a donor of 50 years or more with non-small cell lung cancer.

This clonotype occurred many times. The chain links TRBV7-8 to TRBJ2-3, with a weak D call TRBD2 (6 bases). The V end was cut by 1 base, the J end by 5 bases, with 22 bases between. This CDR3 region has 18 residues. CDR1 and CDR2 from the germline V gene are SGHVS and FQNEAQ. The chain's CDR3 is CASSLVEGLWSGVDTQYF. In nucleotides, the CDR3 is TGTGCCAGCAGCTTAGTGGAGGGGCTCTGGAGTGGTGTAGATACGCAGTATTTT.

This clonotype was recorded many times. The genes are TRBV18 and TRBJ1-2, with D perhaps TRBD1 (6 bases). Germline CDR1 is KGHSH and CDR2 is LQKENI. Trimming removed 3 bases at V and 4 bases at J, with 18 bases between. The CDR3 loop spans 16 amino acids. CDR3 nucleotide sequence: TGTGCCAGCTCACCCTCCCCAGGGGCAGGGCGCTATGGCTACACCTTC. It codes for CASSPSPGAGRYGYTF.

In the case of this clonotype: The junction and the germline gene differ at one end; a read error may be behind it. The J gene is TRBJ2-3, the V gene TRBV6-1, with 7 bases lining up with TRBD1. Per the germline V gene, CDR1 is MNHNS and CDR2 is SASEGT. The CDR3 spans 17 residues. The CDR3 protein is CASSPNPRGVGTDTRYF. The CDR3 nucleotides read TGTGCCAGCAGTCCCAACCCTAGAGGGGTGGGGACAGATACGCGGTATTTT.

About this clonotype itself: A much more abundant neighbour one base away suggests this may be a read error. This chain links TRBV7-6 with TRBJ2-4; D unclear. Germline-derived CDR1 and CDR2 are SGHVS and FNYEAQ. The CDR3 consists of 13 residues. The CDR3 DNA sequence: TGTGTCAGCAGCTTAAACCGAAGGGACATTCAGTACTTC. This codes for CVSSLNRRDIQYF.

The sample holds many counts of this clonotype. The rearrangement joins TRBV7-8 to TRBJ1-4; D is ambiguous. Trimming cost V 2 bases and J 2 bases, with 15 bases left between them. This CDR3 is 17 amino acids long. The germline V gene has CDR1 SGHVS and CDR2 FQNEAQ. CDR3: CASSLRTEIGTNEKLFF. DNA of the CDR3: TGTGCCAGCAGCTTAAGAACAGAAATTGGCACTAATGAAAAACTGTTTTTT.

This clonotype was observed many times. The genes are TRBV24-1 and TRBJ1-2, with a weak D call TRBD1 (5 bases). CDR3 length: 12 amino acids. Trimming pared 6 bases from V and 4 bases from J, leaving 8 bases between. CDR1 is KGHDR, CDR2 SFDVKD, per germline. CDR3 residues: CATSPDSYGYTF. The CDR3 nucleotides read TGTGCCACCAGTCCTGACAGCTATGGCTACACCTTC.

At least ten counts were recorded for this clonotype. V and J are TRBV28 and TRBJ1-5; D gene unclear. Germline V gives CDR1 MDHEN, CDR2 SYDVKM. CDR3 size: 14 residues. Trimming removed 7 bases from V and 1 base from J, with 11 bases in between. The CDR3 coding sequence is TGTGCCAGCACCTCAATGGGGAGCAATCAGCCCCAGCATTTT. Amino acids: CASTSMGSNQPQHF.

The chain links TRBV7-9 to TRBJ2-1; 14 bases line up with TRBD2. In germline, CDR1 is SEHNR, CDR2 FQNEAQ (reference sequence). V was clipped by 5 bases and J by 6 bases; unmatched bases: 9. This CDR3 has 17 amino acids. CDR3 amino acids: CASSLKTSGRAFNEQFF. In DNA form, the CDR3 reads TGTGCCAGCAGCCTTAAGACTAGCGGGAGGGCTTTCAATGAGCAGTTCTTC. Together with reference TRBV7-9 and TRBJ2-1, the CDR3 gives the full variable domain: DTGVSQNPRHKITKRGQNVTFRCDPISEHNRLYWYRQTLGQGPEFLTYFQNEAQLEKSRLLSDRFSAERPKGSFSTLEIQRTEQGDSAMYLCASSLKTSGRAFNEQFFGPGTRLTVL.

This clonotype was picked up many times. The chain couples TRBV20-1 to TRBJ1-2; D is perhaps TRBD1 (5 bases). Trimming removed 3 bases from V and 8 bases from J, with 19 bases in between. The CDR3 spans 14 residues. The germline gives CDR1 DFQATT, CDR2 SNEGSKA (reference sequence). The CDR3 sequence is CSASPGTDSGGYTF. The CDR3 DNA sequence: TGCAGTGCTAGTCCTGGGACGGATTCGGGAGGCTACACCTTC.

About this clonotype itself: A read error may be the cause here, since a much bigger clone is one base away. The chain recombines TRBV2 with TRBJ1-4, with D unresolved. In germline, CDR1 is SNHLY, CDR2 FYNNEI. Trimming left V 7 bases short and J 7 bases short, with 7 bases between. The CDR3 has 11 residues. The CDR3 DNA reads TGTGCCAGCATCACGACTGAAAAACTGTTTTTT. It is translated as CASITTEKLFF.

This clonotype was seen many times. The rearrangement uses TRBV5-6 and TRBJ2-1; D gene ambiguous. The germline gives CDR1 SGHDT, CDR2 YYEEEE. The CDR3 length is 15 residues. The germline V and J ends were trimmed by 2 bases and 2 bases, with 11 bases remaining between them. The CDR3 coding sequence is TGTGCCAGCAGCTTAGACGGATCCCCCTACAATGAGCAGTTCTTC. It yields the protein CASSLDGSPYNEQFF.

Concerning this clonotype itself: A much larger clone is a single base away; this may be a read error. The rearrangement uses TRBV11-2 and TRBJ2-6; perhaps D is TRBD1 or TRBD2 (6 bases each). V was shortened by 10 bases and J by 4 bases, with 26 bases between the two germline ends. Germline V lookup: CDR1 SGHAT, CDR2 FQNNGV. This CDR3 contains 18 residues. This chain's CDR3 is CATQVGGGSVMGANVLTF. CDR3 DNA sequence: TGTGCCACGCAGGTAGGGGGAGGCTCTGTCATGGGGGCCAACGTCCTGACTTTC.

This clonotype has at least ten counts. CDR3 nucleotides: TGTGCCACCAGTGATGGCGGGAGGGTTACGCAGTATTTT. Its translation: CATSDGGRVTQYF. V and J are TRBV24-1 and TRBJ2-3; TRBD2 agrees at 9 bases. The germline V gene has CDR1 KGHDR and CDR2 SFDVKD. Trimming removed 3 bases from V and 8 bases from J; junction bases left unmatched: 2. The CDR3 is 13 residues long.

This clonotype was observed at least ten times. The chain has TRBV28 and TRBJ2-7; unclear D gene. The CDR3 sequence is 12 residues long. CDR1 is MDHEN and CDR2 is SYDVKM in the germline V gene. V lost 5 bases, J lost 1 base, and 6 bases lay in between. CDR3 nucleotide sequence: TGTGCCAGCAGTACAGTTTCCTACGAGCAGTACTTC. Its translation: CASSTVSYEQYF.

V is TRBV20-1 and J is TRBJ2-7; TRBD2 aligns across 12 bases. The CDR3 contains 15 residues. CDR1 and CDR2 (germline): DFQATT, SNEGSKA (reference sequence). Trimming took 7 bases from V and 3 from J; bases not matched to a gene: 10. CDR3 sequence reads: CSVKTSGGSDYEQYF. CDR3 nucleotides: TGCAGTGTGAAAACTAGCGGGGGGTCCGACTACGAGCAGTACTTC.

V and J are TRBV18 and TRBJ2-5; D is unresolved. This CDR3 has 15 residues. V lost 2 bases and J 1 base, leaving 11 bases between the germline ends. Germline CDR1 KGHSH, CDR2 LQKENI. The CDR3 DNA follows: TGTGCCAGCTCACCATCCTCCCGAGCCCAAGAGACCCAGTACTTC. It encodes CASSPSSRAQETQYF.

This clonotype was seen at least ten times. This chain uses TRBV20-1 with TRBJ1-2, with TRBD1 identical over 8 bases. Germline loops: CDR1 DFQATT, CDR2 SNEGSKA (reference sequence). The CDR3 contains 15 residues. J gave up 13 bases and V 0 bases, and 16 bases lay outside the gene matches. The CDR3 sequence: CSAREGGRPGGAATF. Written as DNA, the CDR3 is TGCAGTGCTAGAGAAGGGGGGAGGCCAGGGGGCGCGGCCACCTTC.

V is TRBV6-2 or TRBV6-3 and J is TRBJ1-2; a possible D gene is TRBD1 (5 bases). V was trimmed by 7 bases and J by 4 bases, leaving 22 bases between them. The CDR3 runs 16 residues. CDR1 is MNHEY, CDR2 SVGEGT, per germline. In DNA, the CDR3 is TGTGCCAGCACCCTTGGCGGGGGGTTAGGATCCTATGGCTACACCTTC. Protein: CASTLGGGLGSYGYTF.

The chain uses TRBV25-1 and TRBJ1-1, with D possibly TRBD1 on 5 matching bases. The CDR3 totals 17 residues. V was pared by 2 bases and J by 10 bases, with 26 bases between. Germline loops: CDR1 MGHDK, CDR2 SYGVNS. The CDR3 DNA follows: TGTGCCAGCAGTGAAATTCCCAGGGCGGGCTCCTCGGCGAGAGCTTTCTTT. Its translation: CASSEIPRAGSSARAFF.

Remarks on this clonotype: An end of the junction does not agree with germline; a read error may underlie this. The CDR3 here is CASSLQTSGEYQDTQYF. In DNA, the CDR3 is TGCGCCAGCAGCTTGCAGACTAGCGGGGAGTACCAAGATACCCAGTACTTC. The genes are TRBV5-1 and TRBJ2-5, with 11 bases identical to TRBD2. There are 17 residues in the CDR3. CDR1 and CDR2 from the germline V gene are SGHRS and YFSETQ.

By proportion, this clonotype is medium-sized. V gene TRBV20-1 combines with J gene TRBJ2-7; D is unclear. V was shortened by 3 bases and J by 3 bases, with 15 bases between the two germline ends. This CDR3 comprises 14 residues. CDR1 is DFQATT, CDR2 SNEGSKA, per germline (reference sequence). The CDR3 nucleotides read TGCAGTGCTAGTTTTAGGTACAGATACTACGAGCAGTACTTC. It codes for CSASFRYRYYEQYF.

DNA of the CDR3: TGTGCCAGTAGTCCGCGTGTCAGGGGCTCCTACAATGAGCAGTTCTTC. This gives the protein CASSPRVRGSYNEQFF. The chain is built from TRBV19 and TRBJ2-1, with a weak D call TRBD1 (6 bases). CDR3 length equals 16 residues. The germline CDR1 and CDR2 sequences are LNHDA and SQIVND (reference sequence). V lost 5 bases and J 0 bases, leaving 14 bases between the germline ends.

CDR3 amino acids: CASSFGLGPGTDTQYF. The CDR3 nucleotides read TGTGCCAGCAGTTTCGGTCTTGGGCCGGGGACAGATACGCAGTATTTT. The rearrangement joins TRBV28 to TRBJ2-3, with D perhaps TRBD2 (5 bases). The CDR3 sequence is 16 residues long. The germline V gene has CDR1 MDHEN and CDR2 SYDVKM. V lost 3 bases, J lost 3 bases, and 16 bases lay in between. Combining the CDR3 with reference TRBV28 and TRBJ2-3 gives the whole variable domain DVKVTQSSRYLVKRTGEKVFLECVQDMDHENMFWYRQDPGLGLRLIYFSYDVKMKEKGDIPEGYSVSREKKERFSLILESASTNQTSMYLCASSFGLGPGTDTQYFGPGTRLTVL.

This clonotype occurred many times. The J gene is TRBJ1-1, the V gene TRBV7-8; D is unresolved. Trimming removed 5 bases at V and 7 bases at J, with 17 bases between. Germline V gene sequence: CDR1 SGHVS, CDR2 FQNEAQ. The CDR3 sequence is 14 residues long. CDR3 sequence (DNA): TGTGCCAGCAGCCCGGTTCAGATAGATCGTGAAGCTTTCTTT. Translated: CASSPVQIDREAFF.

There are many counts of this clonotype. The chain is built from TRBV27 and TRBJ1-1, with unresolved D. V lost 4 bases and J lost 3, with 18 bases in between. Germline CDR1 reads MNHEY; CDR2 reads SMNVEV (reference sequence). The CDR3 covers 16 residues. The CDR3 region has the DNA TGTGCCAGCAGTTCCCGGCGGGAAGGTAGGCACACTGAAGCTTTCTTT. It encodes CASSSRREGRHTEAFF.

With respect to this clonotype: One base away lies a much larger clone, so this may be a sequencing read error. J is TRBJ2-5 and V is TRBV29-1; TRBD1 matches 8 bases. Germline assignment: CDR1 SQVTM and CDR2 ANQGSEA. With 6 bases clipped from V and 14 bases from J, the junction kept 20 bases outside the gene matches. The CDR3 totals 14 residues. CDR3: CSVPRDRTGGDHYF. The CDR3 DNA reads TGCAGCGTCCCCCGGGACAGGACTGGCGGTGACCATTACTTC.

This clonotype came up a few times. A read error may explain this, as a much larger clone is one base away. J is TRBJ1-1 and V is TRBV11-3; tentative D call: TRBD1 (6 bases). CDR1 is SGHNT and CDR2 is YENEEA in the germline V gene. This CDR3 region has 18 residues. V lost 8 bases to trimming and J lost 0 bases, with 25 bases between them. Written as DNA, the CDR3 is TGTGCCAGCCGCCAGGATGGGGCTTCAGGGGCAATGAACACTGAAGCTTTCTTT. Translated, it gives CASRQDGASGAMNTEAFF.

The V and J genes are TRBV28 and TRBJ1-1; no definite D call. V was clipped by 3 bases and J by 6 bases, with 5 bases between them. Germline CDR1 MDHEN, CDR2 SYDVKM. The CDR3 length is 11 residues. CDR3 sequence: CASSLMAEAFF. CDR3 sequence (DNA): TGTGCCAGCAGTTTGATGGCTGAAGCTTTCTTT.

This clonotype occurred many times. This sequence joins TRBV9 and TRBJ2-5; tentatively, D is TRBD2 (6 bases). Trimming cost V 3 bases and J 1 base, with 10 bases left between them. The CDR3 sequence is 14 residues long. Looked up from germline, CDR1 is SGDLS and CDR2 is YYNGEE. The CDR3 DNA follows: TGTGCCAGCAGCGCTGTCGGGAGCCAAGAGACCCAGTACTTC. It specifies CASSAVGSQETQYF.